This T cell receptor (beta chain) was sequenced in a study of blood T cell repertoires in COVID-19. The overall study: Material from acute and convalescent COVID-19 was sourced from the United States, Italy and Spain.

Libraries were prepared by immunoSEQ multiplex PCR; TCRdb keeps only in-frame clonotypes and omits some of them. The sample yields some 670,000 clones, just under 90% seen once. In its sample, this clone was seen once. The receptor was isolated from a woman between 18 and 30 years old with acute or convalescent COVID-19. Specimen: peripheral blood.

CDR3 bases: TGTGCCAGCAGCGCAGCTAGCGGACCCACAGATACGCAGTATTTT. Translation gives CASSAASGPTDTQYF. The rearrangement links TRBV9 to TRBJ2-3; 7 nucleotides align to TRBD2. Germline CDR1 SGDLS, CDR2 YYNGEE. The CDR3 spans 15 residues. V lost 3 bases to trimming and J lost 2 bases; unmatched junction nucleotides: 6.